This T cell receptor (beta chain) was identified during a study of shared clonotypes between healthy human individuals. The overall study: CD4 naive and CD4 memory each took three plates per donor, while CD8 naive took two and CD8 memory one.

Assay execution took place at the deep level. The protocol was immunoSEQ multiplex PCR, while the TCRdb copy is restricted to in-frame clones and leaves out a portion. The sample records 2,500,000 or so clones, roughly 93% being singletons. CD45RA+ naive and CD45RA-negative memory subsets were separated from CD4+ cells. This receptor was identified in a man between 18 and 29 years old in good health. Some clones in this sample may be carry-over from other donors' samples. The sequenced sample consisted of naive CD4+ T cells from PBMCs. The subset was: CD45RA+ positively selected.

The CDR3, as DNA: TGTGCCAGCAGCTACCAAGGGAGCGAGACCCAGTACTTC. Protein product: CASSYQGSETQYF. This chain uses TRBV9 with TRBJ2-5; a possible D gene is TRBD2 (5 bases). The germline V and J ends were trimmed by 4 bases and 5 bases, with 12 bases remaining between them. CDR1 SGDLS and CDR2 YYNGEE come from the germline V gene. The CDR3 covers 13 residues. Drawing the rest from reference TRBV9 and TRBJ2-5, the complete variable domain is DSGVTQTPKHLITATGQRVTLRCSPRSGDLSVYWYQQSLDQGLQFLIQYYNGEERAKGNILERFSAQQFPDLHSELNLSSLELGDSALYFCASSYQGSETQYFGPGTRLLVL.